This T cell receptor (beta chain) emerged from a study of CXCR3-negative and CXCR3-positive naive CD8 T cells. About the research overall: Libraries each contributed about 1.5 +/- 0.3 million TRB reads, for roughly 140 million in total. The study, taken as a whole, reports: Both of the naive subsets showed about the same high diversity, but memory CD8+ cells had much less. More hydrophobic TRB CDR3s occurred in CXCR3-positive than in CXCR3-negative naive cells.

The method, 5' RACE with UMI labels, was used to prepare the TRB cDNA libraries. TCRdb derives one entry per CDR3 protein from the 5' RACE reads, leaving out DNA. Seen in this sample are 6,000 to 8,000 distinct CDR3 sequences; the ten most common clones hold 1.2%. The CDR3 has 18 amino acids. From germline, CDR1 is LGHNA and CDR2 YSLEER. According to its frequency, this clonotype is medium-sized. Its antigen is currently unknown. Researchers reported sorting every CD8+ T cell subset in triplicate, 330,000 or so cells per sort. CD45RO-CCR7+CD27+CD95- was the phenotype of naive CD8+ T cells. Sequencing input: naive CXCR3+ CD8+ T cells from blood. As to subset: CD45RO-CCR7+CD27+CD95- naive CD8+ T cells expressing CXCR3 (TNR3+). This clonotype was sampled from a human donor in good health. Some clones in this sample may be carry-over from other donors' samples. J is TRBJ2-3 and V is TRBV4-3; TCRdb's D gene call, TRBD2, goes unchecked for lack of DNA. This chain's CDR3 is CASSKEYLLAGVTDTQYF.